This T cell receptor (beta chain) was sequenced in a study of technical replicates of blood from a few donors. Using immunoSEQ multiplex PCR, the repertoire was profiled, and TCRdb retains in-frame clones only, with some absent. The table includes about 88,000 clones, 94% detected once. The length of the CDR3 is 11 residues. Trimming pared 4 bases from V and 3 bases from J, leaving 3 bases between. Germline CDR1 reads LNHDA; CDR2 reads SQIVND (reference sequence). The TCR sequence derives from a human donor in good health. The J gene is TRBJ1-1, the V gene TRBV19; D unclear. Sequencing input: T cells isolated from PBMCs. The CDR3 sequence is CASSTYTEAFF. CDR3 coding DNA: TGTGCCAGTAGTACTTACACTGAAGCTTTCTTT.